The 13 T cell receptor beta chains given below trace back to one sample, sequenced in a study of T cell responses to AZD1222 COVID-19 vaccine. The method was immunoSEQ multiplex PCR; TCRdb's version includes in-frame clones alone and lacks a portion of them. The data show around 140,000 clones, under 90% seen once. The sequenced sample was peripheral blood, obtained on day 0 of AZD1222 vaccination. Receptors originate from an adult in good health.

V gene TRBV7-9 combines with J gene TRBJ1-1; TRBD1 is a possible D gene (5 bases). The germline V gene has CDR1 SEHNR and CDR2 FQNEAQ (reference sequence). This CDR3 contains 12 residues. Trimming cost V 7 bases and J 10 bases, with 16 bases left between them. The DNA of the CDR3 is TGTGCCAGCACCCTCACCCAGGGTAGAGCTTTCTTT. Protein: CASTLTQGRAFF. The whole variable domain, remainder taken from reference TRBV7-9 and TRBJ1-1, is DTGVSQNPRHKITKRGQNVTFRCDPISEHNRLYWYRQTLGQGPEFLTYFQNEAQLEKSRLLSDRFSAERPKGSFSTLEIQRTEQGDSAMYLCASTLTQGRAFFGQGTRLTVV.

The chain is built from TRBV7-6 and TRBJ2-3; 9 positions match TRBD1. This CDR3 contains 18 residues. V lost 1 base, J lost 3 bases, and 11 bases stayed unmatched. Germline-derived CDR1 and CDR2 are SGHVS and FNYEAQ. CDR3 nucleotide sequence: TGTGCCAGCAGCTTAGGGTCAAGTTGGGACAGGGTTACAGATACGCAGTATTTT. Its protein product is CASSLGSSWDRVTDTQYF. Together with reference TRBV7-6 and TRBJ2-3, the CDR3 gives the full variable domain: GAGVSQSPRYKVTKRGQDVALRCDPISGHVSLYWYRQALGQGPEFLTYFNYEAQQDKSGLPNDRFSAERPEGSISTLTIQRTEQRDSAMYRCASSLGSSWDRVTDTQYFGPGTRLTVL.

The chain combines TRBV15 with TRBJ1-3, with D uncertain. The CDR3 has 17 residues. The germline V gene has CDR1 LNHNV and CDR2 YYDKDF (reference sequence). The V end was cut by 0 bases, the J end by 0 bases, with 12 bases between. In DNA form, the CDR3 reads TGTGCCACCAGCAGAGAGAGGGTCGGATTCTCTGGAAACACCATATATTTT. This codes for CATSRERVGFSGNTIYF.

The CDR3 spells CASSAERGETQYF. CDR3 DNA sequence: TGCGCCAGCAGCGCTGAACGGGGGGAGACCCAGTACTTC. The rearrangement links TRBV5-1 to TRBJ2-5; D perhaps matches TRBD2 (6 bases). CDR1 is SGHRS, CDR2 YFSETQ, per germline. V lost 4 bases and J 5 bases, leaving 12 bases between the germline ends. This CDR3 is built from 13 residues. The variable domain in full, completed from reference TRBV5-1 and TRBJ2-5, reads KAGVTQTPRYLIKTRGQQVTLSCSPISGHRSVSWYQQTPGQGLQFLFEYFSETQRNKGNFPGRFSGRQFSNSRSEMNVSTLELGDSALYLCASSAERGETQYFGPGTRLLVL.

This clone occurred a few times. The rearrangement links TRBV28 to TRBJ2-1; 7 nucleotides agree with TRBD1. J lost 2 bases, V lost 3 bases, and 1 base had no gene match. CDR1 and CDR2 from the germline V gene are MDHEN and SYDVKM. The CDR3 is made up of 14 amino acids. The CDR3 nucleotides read TGTGCCAGCAGTTTCCAGGGGGCCTACAATGAGCAGTTCTTC. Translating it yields CASSFQGAYNEQFF.

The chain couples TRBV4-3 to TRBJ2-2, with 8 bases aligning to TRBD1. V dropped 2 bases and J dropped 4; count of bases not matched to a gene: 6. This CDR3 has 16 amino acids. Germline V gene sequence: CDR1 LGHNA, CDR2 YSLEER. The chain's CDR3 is CASSQLQGAGTGELFF. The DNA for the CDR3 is TGCGCCAGCAGCCAATTGCAGGGGGCGGGCACCGGGGAGCTGTTTTTT.

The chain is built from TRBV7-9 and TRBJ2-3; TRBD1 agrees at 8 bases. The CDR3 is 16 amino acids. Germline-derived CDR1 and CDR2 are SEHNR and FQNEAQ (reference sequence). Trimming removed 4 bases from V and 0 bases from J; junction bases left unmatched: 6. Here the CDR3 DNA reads TGTGCCAGCAGCTCAAGGACAGGGACAAGCACAGATACGCAGTATTTT. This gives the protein CASSSRTGTSTDTQYF.

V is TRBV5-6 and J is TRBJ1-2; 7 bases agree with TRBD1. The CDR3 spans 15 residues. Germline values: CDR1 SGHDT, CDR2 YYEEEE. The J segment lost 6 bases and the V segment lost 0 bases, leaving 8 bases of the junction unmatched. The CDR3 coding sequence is TGTGCCAGCAGCTTGGGGTCAGGGGGTCATGATGGCTACACCTTC. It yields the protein CASSLGSGGHDGYTF. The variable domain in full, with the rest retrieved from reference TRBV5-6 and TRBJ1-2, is DAGVTQSPTHLIKTRGQQVTLRCSPKSGHDTVSWYQQALGQGPQFIFQYYEEEERQRGNFPDRFSGHQFPNYSSELNVNALLLGDSALYLCASSLGSGGHDGYTFGSGTRLTVV.

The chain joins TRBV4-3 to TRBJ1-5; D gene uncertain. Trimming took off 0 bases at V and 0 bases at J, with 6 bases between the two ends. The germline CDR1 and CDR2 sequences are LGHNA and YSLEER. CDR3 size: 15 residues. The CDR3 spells CASSQEGNSNQPQHF. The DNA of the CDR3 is TGCGCCAGCAGCCAAGAGGGTAATAGCAATCAGCCCCAGCATTTT.

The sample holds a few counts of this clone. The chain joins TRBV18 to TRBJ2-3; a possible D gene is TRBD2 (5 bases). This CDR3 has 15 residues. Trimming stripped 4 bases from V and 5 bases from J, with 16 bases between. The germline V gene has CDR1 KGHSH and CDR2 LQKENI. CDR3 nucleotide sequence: TGTGCCAGCTCACGTAGTACCGGGGTTTTAGATACGCAGTATTTT. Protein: CASSRSTGVLDTQYF.

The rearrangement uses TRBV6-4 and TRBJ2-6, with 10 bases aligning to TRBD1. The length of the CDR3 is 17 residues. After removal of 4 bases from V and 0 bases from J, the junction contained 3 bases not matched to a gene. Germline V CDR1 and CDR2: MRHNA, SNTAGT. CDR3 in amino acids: CASSGTGGFSGANVLTF. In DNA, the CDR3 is TGTGCCAGCAGTGGGACAGGGGGATTCTCTGGGGCCAACGTCCTGACTTTC.

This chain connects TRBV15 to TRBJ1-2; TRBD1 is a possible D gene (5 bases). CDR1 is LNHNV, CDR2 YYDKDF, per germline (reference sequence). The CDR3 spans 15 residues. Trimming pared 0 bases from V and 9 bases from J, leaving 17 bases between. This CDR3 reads CATSRDKRDGGCYTF. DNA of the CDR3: TGTGCCACCAGCAGAGATAAAAGGGACGGTGGGTGCTACACCTTC.

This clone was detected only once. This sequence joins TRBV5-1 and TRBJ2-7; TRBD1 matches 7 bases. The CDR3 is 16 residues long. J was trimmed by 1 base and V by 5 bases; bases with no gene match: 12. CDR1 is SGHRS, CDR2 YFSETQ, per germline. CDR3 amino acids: CASSPTGTVGSYEQYF. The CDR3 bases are TGCGCCAGCAGTCCTACCGGGACAGTAGGGTCCTACGAGCAGTACTTC.